This T cell receptor (beta chain) was sequenced for a study of T cell clusters in autoimmune cytopenias. This CDR3 has 17 residues. CDR1 SEHNR and CDR2 FQNEAQ come from the germline V gene (reference sequence). One tube held mixed TRB-A and TRB-B primer pools for touch-down PCR. TCRdb re-called the multiplex PCR reads; one entry per CDR3 protein, DNA not given. Reported are about 1,500 distinct CDR3 sequences; the ten largest clones contain 45% to 60%. TRB amplification used approximately 250 ng of peripheral blood genomic DNA. A further study also used this sample, focusing on T cell repertoires in aging, cancer and after chemotherapy. From that paper: Age-matched healthy donors had significantly more diverse, less clonal blood TCR repertoires than untreated cancer patients. In each cancer cohort, median generation probability increased across chemotherapy, suggesting thymic output rebounded.

This sequence was found in a human donor with chronic lymphocytic leukemia. Sequenced: peripheral blood. The chain combines TRBV7-9 with TRBJ1-1. CDR3 amino acids: CASSLWVGEGMNTEAFF.